This T cell receptor (beta chain) stems from a study of cytomegalovirus exposure and HLA in healthy donors. About this clone itself: Its target is unknown.

Regarding the study as a whole: The authors confirmed in vitro that a few CMV-associated chains were specific for CMV antigens. Within an earlier analysis, most TCR beta V segments proved productive either about 87% or about 30% of the time. The study recorded 164 TCR beta chains that were cytomegalovirus-associated.

The primer mix had 60 Vbeta and 13 Jbeta primers. Some clones are missing from TCRdb's copy, which holds only in-frame ones; the method was immunoSEQ multiplex PCR. The profile shows about 140,000 clones, roughly 78% of them singletons. This CDR3 comprises 14 residues. Germline CDR1 SGHVS, CDR2 FQNEAQ. V lost 5 bases, J lost 9 bases, and 7 bases stayed unmatched. J is TRBJ1-6 and V is TRBV7-8, with 7 nucleotides matching TRBD1. This clonotype was obtained from a female donor in good health and CMV-seronegative. Sequencing was performed on PBMCs. The chain's CDR3 is CASSQGVGFSPLHF. Here the CDR3 DNA reads TGTGCCAGCAGCCAGGGGGTGGGTTTTTCACCCCTCCACTTT. Looking up the rest from reference TRBV7-8 and TRBJ1-6 gives the full variable domain: GAGVSQSPRYKVAKRGQDVALRCDPISGHVSLFWYQQALGQGPEFLTYFQNEAQLDKSGLPSDRFFAERPEGSVSTLKIQRTQQEDSAVYLCASSQGVGFSPLHFGNGTRLTVT.